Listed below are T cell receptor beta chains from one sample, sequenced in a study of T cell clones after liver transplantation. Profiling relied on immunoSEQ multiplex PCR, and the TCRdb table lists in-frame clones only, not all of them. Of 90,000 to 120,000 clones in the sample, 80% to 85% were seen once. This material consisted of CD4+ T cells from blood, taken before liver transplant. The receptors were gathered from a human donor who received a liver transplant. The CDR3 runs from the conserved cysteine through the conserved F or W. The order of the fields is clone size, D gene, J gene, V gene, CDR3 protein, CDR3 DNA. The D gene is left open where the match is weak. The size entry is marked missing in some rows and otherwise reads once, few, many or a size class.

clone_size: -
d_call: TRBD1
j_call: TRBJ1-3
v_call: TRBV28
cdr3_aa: CASSPNRGGNTIYF
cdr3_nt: TGTGCCAGCAGTCCGAACAGGGGTGGAAACACCATATATTTT

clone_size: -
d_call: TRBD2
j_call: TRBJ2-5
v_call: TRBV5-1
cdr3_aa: CASSLGLAPSETQYF
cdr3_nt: TGCGCCAGCAGCTTGGGACTAGCGCCCTCCGAGACCCAGTACTTC

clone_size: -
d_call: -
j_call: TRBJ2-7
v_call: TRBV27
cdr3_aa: CASKVQISYEQYF
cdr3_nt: TGTGCCAGCAAGGTGCAGATATCCTACGAGCAGTACTTC

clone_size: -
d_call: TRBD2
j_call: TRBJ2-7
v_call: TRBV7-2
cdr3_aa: CASSLIGREGQYF
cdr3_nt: TGTGCCAGCAGCTTAATAGGGAGGGAAGGGCAGTACTTC

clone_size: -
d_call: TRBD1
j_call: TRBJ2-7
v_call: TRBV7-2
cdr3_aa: CASRIGQGSYEQYF
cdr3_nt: TGTGCCAGCAGAATAGGACAGGGCTCCTACGAGCAGTACTTC

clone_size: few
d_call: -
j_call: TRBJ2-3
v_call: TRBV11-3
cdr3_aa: CASSLDPGITDTQYF
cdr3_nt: TGTGCCAGCAGCTTAGATCCGGGGATCACAGATACGCAGTATTTT

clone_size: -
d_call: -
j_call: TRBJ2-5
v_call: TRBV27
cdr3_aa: CASSGGAGVFETQYF
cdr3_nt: TGTGCCAGCAGCGGGGGCGCGGGTGTTTTTGAGACCCAGTACTTC

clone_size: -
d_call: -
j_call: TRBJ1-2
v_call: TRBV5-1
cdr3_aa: CASSFRGDYGYTF
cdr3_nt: TGCGCCAGCAGCTTCAGGGGAGACTATGGCTACACCTTC

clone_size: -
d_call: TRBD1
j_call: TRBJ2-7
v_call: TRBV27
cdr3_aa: CASSRGQRPYEQYF
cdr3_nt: TGTGCCAGCAGTCGGGGACAGAGACCTTACGAGCAGTACTTC

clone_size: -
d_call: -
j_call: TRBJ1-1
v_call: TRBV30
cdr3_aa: CAWSVDTSNTEAFF
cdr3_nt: TGTGCCTGGAGTGTAGACACTTCGAACACTGAAGCTTTCTTT

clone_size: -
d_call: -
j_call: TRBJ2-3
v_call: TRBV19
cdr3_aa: CASADSYQTDTQYF
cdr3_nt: TGTGCCAGTGCCGATAGCTATCAAACAGATACGCAGTATTTT

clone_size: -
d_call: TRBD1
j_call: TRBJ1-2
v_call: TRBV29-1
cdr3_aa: CSVEWDRGYGYTF
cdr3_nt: TGCAGCGTTGAATGGGACAGGGGCTATGGCTACACCTTC

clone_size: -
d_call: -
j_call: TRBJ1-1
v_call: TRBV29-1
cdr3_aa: CSVDRVGNTEAFF
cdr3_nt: TGCAGCGTTGATCGCGTGGGGAACACTGAAGCTTTCTTT

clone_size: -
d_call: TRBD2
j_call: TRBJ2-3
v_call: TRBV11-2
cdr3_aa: CASSLESGRGTQYF
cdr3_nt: TGTGCCAGCAGCTTAGAGAGCGGGAGAGGTACGCAGTATTTT

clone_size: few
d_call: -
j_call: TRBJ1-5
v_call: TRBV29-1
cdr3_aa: CSVARGARQPQHF
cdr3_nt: TGCAGCGTGGCGCGGGGCGCTAGACAGCCCCAGCATTTT

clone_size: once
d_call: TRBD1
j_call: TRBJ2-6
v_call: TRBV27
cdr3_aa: CASSKGQGRLSGANVLTF
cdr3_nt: TGTGCCAGCAGTAAAGGACAGGGGCGACTCTCTGGGGCCAACGTCCTGACTTTC

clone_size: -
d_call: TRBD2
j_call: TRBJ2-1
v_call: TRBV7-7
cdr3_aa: CASSNKREGFGEQFF
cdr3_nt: TGTGCCAGCAGCAATAAGCGGGAGGGGTTTGGTGAGCAGTTCTTC

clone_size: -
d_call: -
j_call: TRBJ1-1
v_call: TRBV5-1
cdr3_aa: CASSLAVANTEAFF
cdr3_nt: TGCGCCAGCAGCTTGGCCGTTGCGAACACTGAAGCTTTCTTT

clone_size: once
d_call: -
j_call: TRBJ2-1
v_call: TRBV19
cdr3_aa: CASSIQISNEQFF
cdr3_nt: TGTGCCAGTAGTATCCAGATATCCAATGAGCAGTTCTTC

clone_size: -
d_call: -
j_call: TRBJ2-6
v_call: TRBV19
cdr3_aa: CASNPDSASGANVLTF
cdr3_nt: TGTGCCAGTAACCCCGACAGTGCCTCTGGGGCCAACGTCCTGACTTTC

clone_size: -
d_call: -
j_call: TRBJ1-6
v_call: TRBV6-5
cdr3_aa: CASNGRDNSPLHF
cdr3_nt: TGTGCCAGCAACGGTAGGGATAATTCACCCCTCCACTTT

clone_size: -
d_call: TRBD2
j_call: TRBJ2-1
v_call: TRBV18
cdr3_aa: CASSPASGRAAYNEQFF
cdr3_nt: TGTGCCAGCTCACCAGCTAGCGGGAGGGCGGCCTACAATGAGCAGTTCTTC

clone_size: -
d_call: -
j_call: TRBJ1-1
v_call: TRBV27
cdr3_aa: CASIKGTGTEAFF
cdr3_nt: TGTGCCAGCATAAAGGGCACGGGGACTGAAGCTTTCTTT

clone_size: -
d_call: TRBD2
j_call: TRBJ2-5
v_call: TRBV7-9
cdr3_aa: CASSTPGTSGETQYF
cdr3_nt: TGTGCCAGCAGCACGCCCGGGACTAGCGGTGAGACCCAGTACTTC

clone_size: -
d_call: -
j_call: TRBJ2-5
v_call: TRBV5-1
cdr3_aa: CASRRTSGETQYF
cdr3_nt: TGCGCCAGCCGTCGGACATCAGGAGAGACCCAGTACTTC

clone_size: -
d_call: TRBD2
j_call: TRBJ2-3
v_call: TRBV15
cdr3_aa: CATSTGTSVDTQYF
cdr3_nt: TGTGCCACCAGCACCGGGACTAGCGTAGATACGCAGTATTTT

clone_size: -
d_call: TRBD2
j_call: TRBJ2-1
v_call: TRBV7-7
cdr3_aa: CASSLMAGLAGYNEQFF
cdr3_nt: TGTGCCAGCAGCTTAATGGCGGGACTAGCGGGCTACAATGAGCAGTTCTTC

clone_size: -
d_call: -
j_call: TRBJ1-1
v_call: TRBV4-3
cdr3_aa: CASSQAINRVGSEAFF
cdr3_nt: TGCGCCAGCAGCCAAGCCATCAACAGGGTGGGTTCTGAAGCTTTCTTT

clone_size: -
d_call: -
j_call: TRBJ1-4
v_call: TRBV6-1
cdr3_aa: CASSETGNRFEKLFF
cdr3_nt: TGTGCCAGCAGTGAAACGGGGAATCGCTTCGAAAAACTGTTTTTT

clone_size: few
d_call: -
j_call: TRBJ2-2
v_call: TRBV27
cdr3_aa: CASSFEQPNTGELFF
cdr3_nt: TGTGCCAGCAGTTTCGAGCAACCGAACACCGGGGAGCTGTTTTTT

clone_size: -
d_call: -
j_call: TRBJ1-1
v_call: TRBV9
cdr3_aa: CASSVRVNTEAFF
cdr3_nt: TGTGCCAGCAGCGTTAGGGTGAACACTGAAGCTTTCTTT

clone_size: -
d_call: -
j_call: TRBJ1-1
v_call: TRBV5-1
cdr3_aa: CASSLAGTMNTEAFF
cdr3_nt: TGCGCCAGCAGCTTAGCCGGGACAATGAACACTGAAGCTTTCTTT

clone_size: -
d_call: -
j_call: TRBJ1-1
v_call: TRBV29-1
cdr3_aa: CSVEGHNGLNTEAFF
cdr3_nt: TGCAGCGTTGAAGGCCATAACGGGTTGAACACTGAAGCTTTCTTT

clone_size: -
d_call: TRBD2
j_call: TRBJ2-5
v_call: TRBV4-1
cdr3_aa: CASRSSGLGQETQYF
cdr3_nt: TGCGCCAGCAGGTCGTCTGGACTAGGGCAAGAGACCCAGTACTTC

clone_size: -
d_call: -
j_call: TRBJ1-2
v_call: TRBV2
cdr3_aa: CASSEVKRPLVYGYTF
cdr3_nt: TGTGCCAGCAGTGAAGTTAAACGGCCTTTGGTCTATGGCTACACCTTC

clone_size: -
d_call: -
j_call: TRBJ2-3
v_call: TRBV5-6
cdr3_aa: CASSLIGGERTDTQYF
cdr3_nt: TGTGCCAGCAGCTTGATTGGCGGGGAACGCACAGATACGCAGTATTTT

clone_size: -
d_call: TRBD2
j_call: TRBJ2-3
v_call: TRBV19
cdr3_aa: CANQWAGGPWALTADTQYF
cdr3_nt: TGTGCCAATCAGTGGGCGGGGGGGCCTTGGGCTCTAACCGCAGATACGCAGTATTTT

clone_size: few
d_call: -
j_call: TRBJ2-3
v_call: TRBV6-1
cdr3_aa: CARGGRGVTDTQYF
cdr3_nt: TGTGCCAGAGGGGGCAGGGGGGTAACAGATACGCAGTATTTT

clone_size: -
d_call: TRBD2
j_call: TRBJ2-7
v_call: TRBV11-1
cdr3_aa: CASSLVRPGLAEYEQYF
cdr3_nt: TGTGCCAGCAGCTTAGTAAGACCGGGACTAGCGGAATACGAGCAGTACTTC

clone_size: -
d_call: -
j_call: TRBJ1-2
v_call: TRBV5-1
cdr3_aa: CASSLRDYGYTF
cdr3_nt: TGCGCCAGCAGCCTACGCGACTATGGCTACACCTTC

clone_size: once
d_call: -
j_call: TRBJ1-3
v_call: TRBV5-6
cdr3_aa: CASSLVSSGNTIYF
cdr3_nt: TGTGCCAGCAGCTTGGTCAGCTCTGGAAACACCATATATTTT

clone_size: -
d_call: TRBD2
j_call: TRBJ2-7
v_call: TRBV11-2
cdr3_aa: CASSLGTSGYSSYEQYF
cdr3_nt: TGTGCCAGCAGCTTAGGGACTAGCGGATACAGCTCCTACGAGCAGTACTTC

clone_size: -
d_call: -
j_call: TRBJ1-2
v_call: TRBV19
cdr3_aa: CASNSYTETNYGYTF
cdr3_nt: TGTGCCAGTAATAGCTACACGGAAACTAACTATGGCTACACCTTC